A single sample is the source of the 26 T cell receptor beta chains below, sequenced in a study of T cells in Graves' hyperthyroidism and ophthalmopathy. The investigators amplified TCR beta CDR3 regions from RNA transcripts. First-round RT-PCR with HTBI primers amplified the TCR CDR3 region. MiXCR was run by TCRdb on the multiplex PCR reads, yielding one entry per CDR3 protein. The sample carries fewer than 350,000 distinct CDR3 sequences, approximately 18% recorded once. Sequenced material: blood. These receptors were collected from a woman between 40 and 55 years old with Graves' ophthalmopathy.

This clonotype was seen at least ten times. J is TRBJ2-5 and V is TRBV5-5; D not certain. The CDR3 runs 12 residues. Trimming left V 7 bases short and J 5 bases short, with 12 bases between. CDR1 and CDR2 from the germline V gene are SGHKS and YYEKEE (reference sequence). This CDR3 reads CASEAGEETQYF. The CDR3 region has the DNA TGTGCCAGCGAGGCAGGAGAGGAGACCCAGTACTTC. Looking up the rest from reference TRBV5-5 and TRBJ2-5 gives the full variable domain: DAGVTQSPTHLIKTRGQQVTLRCSPISGHKSVSWYQQVLGQGPQFIFQYYEKEERGRGNFPDRFSARQFPNYSSELNVNALLLGDSALYLCASEAGEETQYFGPGTRLLVL.

Many counts were recorded for this clonotype. The gene calls are TRBV28 and TRBJ2-5, with 7 nucleotides matching TRBD1. CDR3 length: 16 amino acids. Trimming cost V 6 bases and J 5 bases; bases outside gene matches: 15. The germline gives CDR1 MDHEN, CDR2 SYDVKM. CDR3 nucleotides: TGTGCCAGCAGCGGCTCCGGGGACAGCCTTTGGGAGACCCAGTACTTC. It specifies CASSGSGDSLWETQYF.

This clonotype was seen only a few times. This chain joins TRBV6-1 and TRBJ2-1, with 7 positions matching TRBD2. The CDR3 length is 16 residues. CDR1 is MNHNS and CDR2 is SASEGT in the germline V gene. Losses at the gene ends were 7 bases for V and 2 bases for J; bases not matched to a gene: 11. As DNA, the CDR3 is TGTGCCAGCACCTACGGGGGGTATGTGACCTACAATGAGCAGTTCTTC. Encoded protein: CASTYGGYVTYNEQFF.

The chain carries TRBV6-1 and TRBJ2-7; 9 nucleotides align to TRBD1. The length of the CDR3 is 15 residues. In germline, CDR1 is MNHNS, CDR2 SASEGT. V shed 6 bases, J shed 3 bases, and the junction held 9 bases outside the gene matches. CDR3 loop: CASSAPGQGYYEQYF. CDR3 nucleotide sequence: TGTGCCAGCAGCGCACCGGGACAGGGCTACTACGAGCAGTACTTC.

This clonotype was observed a handful of times. The chain employs TRBV6-1 and TRBJ2-5; 7 nucleotides align to TRBD2. Germline V lookup: CDR1 MNHNS, CDR2 SASEGT. The V segment lost 4 bases and the J segment 5 bases; nucleotides outside the gene matches: 13. The CDR3 has 16 amino acids. CDR3 in DNA: TGTGCCAGCAGTGCCGGGACTATCGGGGGATGGGAGACCCAGTACTTC. This encodes CASSAGTIGGWETQYF.

A word on this clonotype: A single base separates this from a much larger clone, so it may be a read error. The rearrangement joins TRBV28 to TRBJ2-7; D unclear. Per the germline V gene, CDR1 is MDHEN and CDR2 is SYDVKM. The CDR3 runs to 15 residues. Trimming removed 5 bases from V and 6 bases from J, with 20 bases in between. The CDR3 DNA sequence: TGTGCCAGCAGTCCCGGCGGCGGCATGGGCCGCGAGCAGTACTTC. Translated, it gives CASSPGGGMGREQYF. Combining the CDR3 with reference TRBV28 and TRBJ2-7 gives the whole variable domain DVKVTQSSRYLVKRTGEKVFLECVQDMDHENMFWYRQDPGLGLRLIYFSYDVKMKEKGDIPEGYSVSREKKERFSLILESASTNQTSMYLCASSPGGGMGREQYFGPGTRLTVT.

This clonotype has ten or more counts. The chain combines TRBV27 with TRBJ1-1, with a possible D match to TRBD1 (5 bases). Germline V gene data show CDR1 as MNHEY and CDR2 as SMNVEV (reference sequence). V lost 5 bases, J lost 7 bases, and 17 bases lay in between. The CDR3 has 14 residues. Here the CDR3 DNA reads TGTGCCAGCAGTCCCGTAGGTGGGGCGAATGAAGCTTTCTTT. It codes for CASSPVGGANEAFF.

V and J are TRBV9 and TRBJ1-2; D possibly corresponds to TRBD1 (6 bases). V shed 3 bases and J shed 7 bases, with 19 bases lying between them. CDR3 length: 15 residues. Looked up from germline, CDR1 is SGDLS and CDR2 is YYNGEE. CDR3 residues: CASSAQDRGGFGYTF. The CDR3 nucleotides are TGTGCCAGCAGCGCTCAAGACAGAGGGGGGTTTGGCTACACCTTC.

Worth noting for this clonotype: This clone may be a read error of a much larger clone one base away. The V call is TRBV6-2 or TRBV6-3, the J call TRBJ2-7; D not resolved. The germline V and J ends were trimmed by 7 bases and 3 bases, with 19 bases remaining between them. Germline V gene lookup returns CDR1 MNHEY and CDR2 SVGEGT. The CDR3 is 15 residues long. Written as DNA, the CDR3 is TGTGCCAGCATGGGTCAGAGTAAAAAGTACTACGAGCAGTACTTC. Translation: CASMGQSKKYYEQYF.

Ten or more counts support this clonotype. The genes are TRBV10-3 and TRBJ1-2; no clear D. Per the germline V gene, CDR1 is ENHRY and CDR2 is SYGVKD. The V end lost 6 bases, the J end lost 1 base, and 9 bases lay between the germline ends. The CDR3 has 13 residues. CDR3 coding DNA: TGTGCCATCAGCCAACAAATTAACTATGGCTACACCTTC. Translated, it gives CAISQQINYGYTF.

This chain links TRBV7-9 with TRBJ2-5; 10 nucleotides agree with TRBD2. The CDR3 runs to 16 residues. CDR1 is SEHNR, CDR2 FQNEAQ, per germline (reference sequence). With 2 bases clipped from V and 5 bases from J, the junction kept 8 bases outside the gene matches. As DNA, the CDR3 is TGTGCCAGCAGCTTAAACCTAGCGGGAGAACGTGAGACCCAGTACTTC. Protein: CASSLNLAGERETQYF.

Ten or more counts support this clonotype. The genes are TRBV30 and TRBJ1-6; a possible D gene is TRBD1 (6 bases). The CDR3 covers 17 residues. Germline lookup yields CDR1 GTSNPN and CDR2 SVGIG (reference sequence). V was pared by 3 bases and J by 9 bases, with 24 bases between. The chain's CDR3 is CAWSTRGRGVSLSPLHF. Here the CDR3 DNA reads TGTGCCTGGAGCACCCGGGGGCGTGGGGTCTCCCTTTCACCCCTCCACTTT.

This clonotype was recorded at least ten times. V usage is TRBV6-1 and J usage is TRBJ2-7; no clear D gene. The length of the CDR3 is 12 residues. V lost 0 bases, J lost 6 bases, and 6 bases lay in between. Germline loops: CDR1 MNHNS, CDR2 SASEGT. For the CDR3, the DNA is TGTGCCAGCAGTGAAGCGCTTAGCGAGCAGTACTTC. Amino acid sequence: CASSEALSEQYF.

This clonotype was found many times. The rearrangement uses TRBV24-1 and TRBJ2-2, with 7 bases lining up with TRBD1. The germline gives CDR1 KGHDR, CDR2 SFDVKD. The CDR3 has 21 amino acids. V lost 1 base to trimming and J lost 3 bases; unmatched junction nucleotides: 19. The DNA for the CDR3 is TGTGCCACCAGTGATTTTGAACAGGGGAGAGTTGGTGGCGAATACACCGGGGAGCTGTTTTTT. Its protein is CATSDFEQGRVGGEYTGELFF.

Ten or more counts support this clonotype. This chain links TRBV5-1 with TRBJ1-2; 10 bases agree with TRBD1. This CDR3 has 16 amino acids. The trim removed 8 bases at V and 3 bases at J, leaving 13 bases unmatched. Germline values: CDR1 SGHRS, CDR2 YFSETQ. The CDR3 is CARNPTSGTGDYGYTF. CDR3 bases: TGCGCCAGAAATCCCACCTCCGGGACAGGGGACTATGGCTACACCTTC.

This clonotype was seen at least ten times. The chain couples TRBV3-1 to TRBJ1-5; D ambiguous. The V end was cut by 1 base, the J end by 3 bases, with 10 bases between. This CDR3 is built from 15 residues. Germline lookup yields CDR1 LGHDT and CDR2 YNNKEL (reference sequence). DNA for the CDR3: TGTGCCAGCAGCCAAGGGGTAGGAGTCAATCAGCCCCAGCATTTT. Protein sequence: CASSQGVGVNQPQHF.

The sample holds many counts of this clonotype. The V gene is TRBV30, the J gene TRBJ1-5, with D perhaps matching TRBD1 (6 bases). V was clipped by 3 bases and J by 3 bases, with 18 bases between them. Germline V CDR1 and CDR2: GTSNPN, SVGIG (reference sequence). This CDR3 has 16 residues. CDR3 DNA sequence: TGTGCCTGGAGGAACCGGGACATTGGGTCCAATCAGCCCCAGCATTTT. Translation: CAWRNRDIGSNQPQHF. Based on the CDR3 plus reference TRBV30 and TRBJ1-5, the full variable domain is SQTIHQWPATLVQPVGSPLSLECTVEGTSNPNLYWYRQAAGRGLQLLFYSVGIGQISSEVPQNLSASRPQDRQFILSSKKLLLSDSGFYLCAWRNRDIGSNQPQHFGDGTRLSIL.

This clonotype was observed many times. This chain connects TRBV6-5 to TRBJ2-7, with 8 bases identical to TRBD1. Trimming cost V 6 bases and J 4 bases; bases outside gene matches: 8. This CDR3 is built from 14 residues. CDR1 MNHEY and CDR2 SVGAGI come from the germline V gene. CDR3 residues: CASSSQTGGYEQYF. The CDR3 DNA reads as TGTGCCAGCAGCTCCCAAACAGGGGGGTACGAGCAGTACTTC.

This clonotype was counted at least ten times. The chain has TRBV7-2 and TRBJ2-7; D remains ambiguous. Germline V gene lookup returns CDR1 SGHTA and CDR2 FQGNSA. The V gene lost 1 base and the J gene lost 9 bases, with 13 bases spanning the gap. CDR3 length equals 13 residues. As DNA, the CDR3 is TGTGCCAGCAGCTTAGGAGCTGGGTCGGCGCAGTACTTC. This translates into CASSLGAGSAQYF.

This clonotype was detected many times. The chain has TRBV12-3 or TRBV12-4 and TRBJ2-7, with 7 positions matching TRBD1. This CDR3 has 17 amino acids. The V segment lost 1 base and the J segment 0 bases; nucleotides outside the gene matches: 9. The CDR3 DNA is TGTGCCAGCAGTTTAGACCGGGGACAGCCGACCTCCTACGAGCAGTACTTC. This sequence encodes CASSLDRGQPTSYEQYF.

This chain links TRBV29-1 with TRBJ2-7; tentatively, D is TRBD1 (6 bases). Trimming shortened V by 8 bases and J by 0 bases, and 14 bases separated the two germline ends. CDR3 length equals 13 residues. Germline assignment: CDR1 SQVTM and CDR2 ANQGSEA. The CDR3 spells CSYREPSSYEQYF. DNA for the CDR3: TGCAGCTACAGGGAACCCAGCTCCTACGAGCAGTACTTC.

The chain uses TRBV30 and TRBJ2-7; 9 bases map to TRBD1. Looked up from germline, CDR1 is GTSNPN and CDR2 is SVGIG (reference sequence). V trimming: 6 bases; J trimming: 6 bases; junction bases outside the gene matches: 9. This CDR3 has 13 residues. The CDR3 bases are TGTGCCTGCAGCGTGGGACAGGGAAGCGAGCAGTACTTC. It translates to CACSVGQGSEQYF.

This clonotype came up many times. A read error is likely here: a far larger clone is one base away. The chain couples TRBV7-9 to TRBJ2-7, with D perhaps matching TRBD1 (6 bases). Per germline, CDR1 SEHNR and CDR2 FQNEAQ (reference sequence). The CDR3 runs to 12 residues. V shed 6 bases and J shed 4 bases, with 10 bases lying between them. The CDR3 spells CASSPGEYEQYF. For the CDR3, the DNA is TGTGCCAGCAGTCCAGGGGAATACGAGCAGTACTTC.

A few counts support this clonotype. This chain links TRBV14 with TRBJ1-6, with 11 bases identical to TRBD1. The length of the CDR3 is 17 residues. V shed 4 bases and J 4 bases; nucleotides not matched to a gene: 6. The germline gives CDR1 SGHDN, CDR2 FVKESK. CDR3 coding DNA: TGTGCCAGCAGCCCGACGGACAGGGGGCCTTATAATTCACCCCTCCACTTT. Its protein is CASSPTDRGPYNSPLHF. The full variable domain, in which reference TRBV14 and TRBJ1-6 provide the parts outside the CDR3, is EAGVTQFPSHSVIEKGQTVTLRCDPISGHDNLYWYRRVMGKEIKFLLHFVKESKQDESGMPNNRFLAERTGGTYSTLKVQPAELEDSGVYFCASSPTDRGPYNSPLHFGNGTRLTVT.

This clonotype was seen many times. The gene calls are TRBV12-5 and TRBJ1-1; perhaps TRBD1 as D (5 bases). CDR1 and CDR2 (germline): LGHNT, FRNRAP. V dropped 5 bases and J dropped 1 base, with 11 bases sitting between them. CDR3 length: 14 residues. CDR3 in DNA: TGTGCTAGTGGTACTCCGGGACCGAACACTGAAGCTTTCTTT. Translating it yields CASGTPGPNTEAFF.

The chain has TRBV18 and TRBJ2-7, with D uncertain. Between the trimmed V and J ends, which lost 4 bases and 0 bases, there was a span of 22 bases. From germline, CDR1 is KGHSH and CDR2 LQKENI. This CDR3 has 18 residues. The CDR3 spells CASSRELTLSGHSYEQYF. CDR3 DNA sequence: TGTGCCAGCTCACGAGAACTTACCCTTTCGGGCCACTCCTACGAGCAGTACTTC.